These 14 T cell receptor beta chains came from one sample sequenced in a study of shared clonotypes between healthy human individuals. Sequenced by immunoSEQ multiplex PCR; TCRdb stores in-frame clones only, minus some. The repertoire consists of approximately 480,000 clones, with over 75% occurring once and the leading ten covering around 12%. The sample comprised PBMCs. The receptors come from a middle-aged woman in good health. Some clones in this sample may be carry-over from other donors' samples.

In nucleotides, the CDR3 is TGTGCCAGCAGTGAAATGGGGGGCGTGGGTGGAGAAAAACTGTTTTTT. Residues: CASSEMGGVGGEKLFF. V is TRBV6-1 and J is TRBJ1-4; tentative D call: TRBD1 (6 bases). V lost 2 bases, J lost 8 bases, and 18 bases lay in between. Germline loops: CDR1 MNHNS, CDR2 SASEGT. The CDR3 is made up of 16 amino acids.

The rearrangement joins TRBV6-1 to TRBJ2-5; D is unclear. The end of the DNA fits TRBJ2-7 better, so the J call may be wrong. This CDR3 contains 15 residues. The germline gives CDR1 MNHNS, CDR2 SASEGT. The CDR3 bases are TGTGCCAGCAGTGAACCCTGGCCCAGCTCCTACGAGCAGTACTTC. The encoded protein is CASSEPWPSSYEQYF.

This chain joins TRBV5-6 and TRBJ1-5, with D uncertain. With 6 bases removed from V and 7 bases from J, the gap between germline ends came to 11 bases. CDR3 length: 12 amino acids. Germline loops: CDR1 SGHDT, CDR2 YYEEEE. CDR3 region: CASTWPNQPQHF. The DNA of the CDR3 is TGTGCCAGCACCTGGCCGAACCAGCCCCAGCATTTT.

This chain uses TRBV6-6 with TRBJ2-5; a possible D gene is TRBD2 (6 bases). The CDR3 spans 15 residues. V was clipped by 3 bases and J by 4 bases, with 15 bases between them. The germline V gene has CDR1 MNHNY and CDR2 SVGAGI (reference sequence). DNA of the CDR3: TGTGCCAGCAGTTATACGGGAGAGGTAGGAGAGACCCAGTACTTC. Residues: CASSYTGEVGETQYF.

The rearrangement links TRBV20-1 to TRBJ2-1; D is undetermined. CDR3 length: 11 amino acids. The V and J ends lost 4 bases and 8 bases respectively, with 9 bases between them. The germline CDR1 and CDR2 sequences are DFQATT and SNEGSKA (reference sequence). CDR3 amino acids: CSAIGIYEQFF. In DNA, the CDR3 is TGCAGTGCTATCGGTATATATGAGCAGTTCTTC.

The CDR3 protein is CASRGDSVDTQYF. The CDR3 nucleotides read TGCGCCAGCAGGGGGGACTCGGTCGATACGCAGTATTTT. The chain joins TRBV5-1 to TRBJ2-3, with D tentatively TRBD2 (6 bases). V was clipped by 5 bases and J by 6 bases, with 13 bases between them. CDR1 and CDR2 from the germline V gene are SGHRS and YFSETQ. The CDR3 is 13 residues long.

V and J are TRBV28 and TRBJ2-5; D is possibly TRBD1 or TRBD2 (6 bases each). The germline gives CDR1 MDHEN, CDR2 SYDVKM. The CDR3 is made up of 14 amino acids. V lost 3 bases and J lost 5, with 13 bases in between. The CDR3: CASSLGGAGETQYF. Here the CDR3 DNA reads TGTGCCAGCAGTTTGGGGGGCGCGGGGGAGACCCAGTACTTC. Full variable domain (rest looked up from reference TRBV28 and TRBJ2-5): DVKVTQSSRYLVKRTGEKVFLECVQDMDHENMFWYRQDPGLGLRLIYFSYDVKMKEKGDIPEGYSVSREKKERFSLILESASTNQTSMYLCASSLGGAGETQYFGPGTRLLVL.

This sequence joins TRBV9 and TRBJ2-3, with 11 bases aligning to TRBD2. This CDR3 spans 15 amino acids. V lost 2 bases, J lost 4 bases, and 3 bases stayed unmatched. Germline V gives CDR1 SGDLS, CDR2 YYNGEE. The CDR3 nucleotides read TGTGCCAGCAGCGTTAGCGGGGGGGGTGCAGATACGCAGTATTTT. Its translation is CASSVSGGGADTQYF.

This clone was recorded a few times. The rearrangement uses TRBV6-4 and TRBJ2-1; 10 bases align to TRBD1. Per germline, CDR1 MRHNA and CDR2 SNTAGT. The V segment lost 2 bases and the J segment 1 base; nucleotides outside the gene matches: 2. This CDR3 spans 16 amino acids. This chain's CDR3 is CASSDEGQGSYNEQFF. CDR3 coding DNA: TGTGCCAGCAGTGACGAGGGACAGGGGTCCTACAATGAGCAGTTCTTC.

The genes are TRBV11-2 and TRBJ2-7, with 9 bases aligning to TRBD2. The CDR3 spans 15 residues. The V segment lost 2 bases and the J segment 2 bases; nucleotides outside the gene matches: 4. CDR1 SGHAT and CDR2 FQNNGV come from the germline V gene. This CDR3 reads CASSLSAGGPYEQYF. The CDR3 DNA follows: TGTGCCAGCAGCTTATCGGCGGGAGGGCCCTACGAGCAGTACTTC.

J is TRBJ2-3 and V is TRBV18, with D unresolved. The V end was cut by 2 bases, the J end by 2 bases, with 11 bases between. Germline loops: CDR1 KGHSH, CDR2 LQKENI. The length of the CDR3 is 15 residues. CDR3 loop: CASSPNWQTTDTQYF. The CDR3 DNA reads TGTGCCAGCTCACCAAACTGGCAGACCACAGATACGCAGTATTTT.

The V and J genes are TRBV28 and TRBJ2-4; D possibly corresponds to TRBD1 (6 bases). V was cut by 2 bases and J by 0 bases, with 11 bases left in between. Germline assignment: CDR1 MDHEN and CDR2 SYDVKM. This CDR3 contains 16 residues. The CDR3: CASSLGTGKAKNIQYF. The CDR3 nucleotides read TGTGCCAGCAGTTTAGGAACAGGGAAAGCCAAAAACATTCAGTACTTC.

This chain joins TRBV11-3 and TRBJ2-7; TRBD2 aligns across 8 bases. Germline V gene data show CDR1 as SGHNT and CDR2 as YENEEA. CDR3 length: 18 amino acids. V shed 3 bases, J shed 3 bases, and the junction held 16 bases outside the gene matches. DNA of the CDR3: TGTGCCAGCAGCTTTTTAGCGGGACGAAGCCTAGGGAACTACGAGCAGTACTTC. It is translated as CASSFLAGRSLGNYEQYF.

This sequence joins TRBV5-5 and TRBJ2-1; D is ambiguous. Germline V gene data show CDR1 as SGHKS and CDR2 as YYEKEE (reference sequence). The V end lost 4 bases, the J end lost 9 bases, and 11 bases lay between the germline ends. The CDR3 length is 12 residues. The CDR3 sequence is CASSPGSGEQFF. CDR3 in DNA: TGTGCCAGCAGCCCCGGTTCGGGTGAGCAGTTCTTC.